This is a list of T cell receptor beta chains from one sample in a study of T cell repertoires in cytomegalovirus infection. MiXCR was run by TCRdb on the reads, yielding one entry per CDR3 protein. The table lists some 500,000 distinct CDR3 sequences, 35% to 50% of them singletons. The antigens for these receptors are not known. The sequencing here drew on cultured PBMCs, taken from culture after CMV antigen stimulation. The receptors were sampled from a human donor in good health (CMV status not recorded). Some clones in this sample may be carry-over from other donors' samples. Both conserved end residues are part of each CDR3. D genes are given only for firm matches. The size field is filled for only some rows; it gives once, few, many or a size class.

TGTGCCAGCAACGGAGGGCGGGGGGCAACAGATACGCAGTATTTT,CASNGGRGATDTQYF,NA,TRBD2,TRBJ2-3,TRBV28
TGTGCCACCAGCAGAGATCTGTCGAGTTTCATTCAGTACTTC,CATSRDLSSFIQYF,NA,NA,TRBJ2-4,TRBV15
TGTGCCAGCAGCTTCGGGCAGGGGTGGACCTACGAGCAGTACTTC,CASSFGQGWTYEQYF,few,NA,TRBJ2-7,TRBV7-9
TGTGCCAGCAGCCTGGGGGAGAACAGCTACGAGCAGTACTTC,CASSLGENSYEQYF,NA,NA,TRBJ2-7,TRBV5-4
TGTGCCAGCGGATTGTTTCCGGCAGGGAGAACCCCTTCACCCCTCCACTTT,CASGLFPAGRTPSPLHF,NA,NA,TRBJ1-6,TRBV28
TGTGCCAGCAGCCCAAGCTGGGGCTCAGATACGCAGTATTTT,CASSPSWGSDTQYF,NA,NA,TRBJ2-3,TRBV11-1
TGTGCCAGCAGCGTCGGGACAGGGGCCTACGAGCAGTACTTC,CASSVGTGAYEQYF,NA,TRBD1,TRBJ2-7,TRBV12-3/TRBV12-4
TGTGCCAGCAGTTTGGGGACAGGGGGCTTCACAGATACGCAGTATTTT,CASSLGTGGFTDTQYF,NA,TRBD1,TRBJ2-3,TRBV12-3/TRBV12-4
TGTGCCAGCAGCCCTCGAGCGGGGACATACTACGAGCAGTACTTC,CASSPRAGTYYEQYF,few,NA,TRBJ2-7,TRBV7-6
TGTGCCAGCAGCCCCCACCCGGCTAACTATGGCTACACCTTC,CASSPHPANYGYTF,few,NA,TRBJ1-2,TRBV6-5
TGTGCCAGCAGAACACAGAGGAGGGGGCCGGGGCAGCCCCAGCATTTT,CASRTQRRGPGQPQHF,NA,TRBD1,TRBJ1-5,TRBV28